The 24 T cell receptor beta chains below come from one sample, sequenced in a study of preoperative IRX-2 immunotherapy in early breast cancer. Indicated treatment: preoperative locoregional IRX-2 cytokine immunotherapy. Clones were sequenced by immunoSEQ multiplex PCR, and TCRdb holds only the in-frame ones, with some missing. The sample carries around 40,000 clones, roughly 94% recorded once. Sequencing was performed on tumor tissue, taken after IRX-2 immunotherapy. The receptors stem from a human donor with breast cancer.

As DNA, the CDR3 is TGTGCCAGCAGCCCCAGGGGCGGAGGCGGTATTGGCGGGGAGCTGTTTTTT. Translating gives CASSPRGGGGIGGELFF. The rearrangement uses TRBV7-3 and TRBJ2-2; D possibly corresponds to TRBD1 (6 bases). V was clipped by 5 bases and J by 7 bases, with 23 bases between them. The germline CDR1 and CDR2 sequences are SGHTA and FQGTGA. This CDR3 has 17 residues.

Here the CDR3 reads CASSDWPRMAFF. CDR3 sequence (DNA): TGTGCCAGCAGTGACTGGCCGCGGATGGCTTTCTTT. The chain carries TRBV2 and TRBJ1-1; D uncertain. Deletions cut 3 bases from V and 11 bases from J, with 13 bases between. Germline V gene sequence: CDR1 SNHLY, CDR2 FYNNEI. The CDR3 loop spans 12 amino acids.

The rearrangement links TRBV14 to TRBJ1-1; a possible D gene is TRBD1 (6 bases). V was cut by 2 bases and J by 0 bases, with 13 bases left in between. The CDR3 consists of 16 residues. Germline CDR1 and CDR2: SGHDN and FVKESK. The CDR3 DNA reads TGTGCCAGCAGCCAAACCAGGGGAACCTTGAACACTGAAGCTTTCTTT. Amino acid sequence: CASSQTRGTLNTEAFF.

The CDR3 region is CASSLIGTTEAFF. The CDR3 region has the DNA TGTGCCAGCAGCTTAATAGGAACAACTGAAGCTTTCTTT. The rearrangement uses TRBV11-3 and TRBJ1-1; D gene uncertain. V gave up 2 bases and J gave up 5 bases, with 9 bases separating them. Per germline, CDR1 SGHNT and CDR2 YENEEA. This CDR3 is 13 amino acids long.

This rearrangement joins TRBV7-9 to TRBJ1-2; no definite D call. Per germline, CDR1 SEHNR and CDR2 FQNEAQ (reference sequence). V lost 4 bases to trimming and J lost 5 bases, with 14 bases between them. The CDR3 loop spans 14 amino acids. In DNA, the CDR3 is TGTGCCAGCAGCTCCGCGGGAGTTAGATATGGCTACACCTTC. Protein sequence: CASSSAGVRYGYTF.

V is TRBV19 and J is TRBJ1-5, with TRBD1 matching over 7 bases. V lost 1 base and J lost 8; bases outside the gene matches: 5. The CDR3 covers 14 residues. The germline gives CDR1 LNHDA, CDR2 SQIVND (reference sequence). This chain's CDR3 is CASSIGTGVKPQHF. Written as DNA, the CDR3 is TGTGCCAGTAGTATAGGTACAGGGGTAAAGCCCCAGCATTTT.

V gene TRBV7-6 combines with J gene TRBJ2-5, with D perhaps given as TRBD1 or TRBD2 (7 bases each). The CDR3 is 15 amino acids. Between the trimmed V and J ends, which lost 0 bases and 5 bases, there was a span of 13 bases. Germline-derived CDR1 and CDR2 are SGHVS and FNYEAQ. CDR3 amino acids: CASSLAGGGRETQYF. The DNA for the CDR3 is TGTGCCAGCAGCTTAGCGGGAGGGGGCAGGGAGACCCAGTACTTC.

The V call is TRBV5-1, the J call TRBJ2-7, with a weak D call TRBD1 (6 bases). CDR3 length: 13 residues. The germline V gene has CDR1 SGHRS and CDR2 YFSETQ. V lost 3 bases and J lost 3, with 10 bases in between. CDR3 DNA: TGCGCCAGCAGCTCGGACAGCTTCTACGAGCAGTACTTC. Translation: CASSSDSFYEQYF.

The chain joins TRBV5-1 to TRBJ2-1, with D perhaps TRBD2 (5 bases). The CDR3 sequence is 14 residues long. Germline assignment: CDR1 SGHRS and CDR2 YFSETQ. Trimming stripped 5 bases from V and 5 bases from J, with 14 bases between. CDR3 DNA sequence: TGCGCCAGCAGTTCAACTAGGAGAAACAATGAGCAGTTCTTC. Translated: CASSSTRRNNEQFF.

CDR3 sequence (DNA): TGTGCCAGCAGCTTAGTTTGGGACACCTCCTACGAGCAGTACTTC. It specifies CASSLVWDTSYEQYF. This rearrangement joins TRBV7-2 to TRBJ2-7, with D possibly matching TRBD1 (6 bases). V lost 1 base, J lost 0 bases, and 10 bases lay in between. The CDR3 is 15 residues long. Germline CDR1 and CDR2: SGHTA and FQGNSA.

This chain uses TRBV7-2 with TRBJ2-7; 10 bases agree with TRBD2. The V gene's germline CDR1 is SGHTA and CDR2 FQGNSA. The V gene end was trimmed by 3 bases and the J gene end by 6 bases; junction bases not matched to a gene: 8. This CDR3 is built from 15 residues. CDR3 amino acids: CASSLTGLAAPEQYF. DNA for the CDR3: TGTGCCAGCAGCTTGACCGGACTAGCGGCCCCCGAGCAGTACTTC.

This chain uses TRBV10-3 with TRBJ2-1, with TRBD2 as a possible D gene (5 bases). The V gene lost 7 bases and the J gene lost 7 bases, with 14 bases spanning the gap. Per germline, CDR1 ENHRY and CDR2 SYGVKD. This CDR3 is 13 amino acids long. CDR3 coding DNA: TGTGCCATCACGGCGGACTCGAGTAATGAGCAGTTCTTC. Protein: CAITADSSNEQFF.

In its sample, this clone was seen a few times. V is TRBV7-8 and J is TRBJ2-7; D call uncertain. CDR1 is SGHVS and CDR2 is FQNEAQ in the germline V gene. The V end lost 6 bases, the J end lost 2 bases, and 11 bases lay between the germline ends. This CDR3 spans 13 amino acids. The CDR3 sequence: CASSSHIPYEQYF. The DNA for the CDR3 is TGTGCCAGCAGTTCCCATATACCCTACGAGCAGTACTTC.

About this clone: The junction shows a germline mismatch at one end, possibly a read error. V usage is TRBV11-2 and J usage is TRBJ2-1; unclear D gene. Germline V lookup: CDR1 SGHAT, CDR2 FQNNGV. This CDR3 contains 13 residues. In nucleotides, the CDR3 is TGTGCCAGCAGCTTAGACTCCAACAATGAGCAGTTCTTC. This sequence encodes CASSLDSNNEQFF.

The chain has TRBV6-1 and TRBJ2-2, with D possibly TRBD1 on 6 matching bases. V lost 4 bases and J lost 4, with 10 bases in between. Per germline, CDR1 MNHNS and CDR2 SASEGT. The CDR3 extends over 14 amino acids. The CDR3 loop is CASSATGFTGELFF. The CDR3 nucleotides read TGTGCCAGCAGTGCTACAGGGTTCACCGGGGAGCTGTTTTTT.

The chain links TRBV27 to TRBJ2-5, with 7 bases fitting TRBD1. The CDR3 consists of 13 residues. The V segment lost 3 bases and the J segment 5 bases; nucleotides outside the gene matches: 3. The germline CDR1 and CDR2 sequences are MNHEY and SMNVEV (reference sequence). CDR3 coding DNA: TGTGCCAGCAGTTTCAACAGGGGCGAGACCCAGTACTTC. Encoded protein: CASSFNRGETQYF.

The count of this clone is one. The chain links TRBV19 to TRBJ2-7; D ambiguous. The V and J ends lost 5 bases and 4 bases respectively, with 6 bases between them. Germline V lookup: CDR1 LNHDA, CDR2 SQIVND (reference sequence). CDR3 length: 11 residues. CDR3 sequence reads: CASSGSYEQYF. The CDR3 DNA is TGTGCCAGTAGTGGATCTTACGAGCAGTACTTC. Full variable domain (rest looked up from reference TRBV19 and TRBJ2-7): DGGITQSPKYLFRKEGQNVTLSCEQNLNHDAMYWYRQDPGQGLRLIYYSQIVNDFQKGDIAEGYSVSREKKESFPLTVTSAQKNPTAFYLCASSGSYEQYFGPGTRLTVT.

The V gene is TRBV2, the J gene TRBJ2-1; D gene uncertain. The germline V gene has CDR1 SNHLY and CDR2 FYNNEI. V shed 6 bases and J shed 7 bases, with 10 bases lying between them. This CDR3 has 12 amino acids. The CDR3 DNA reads TGTGCCAGCAGGCAGAGTATGAATGAGCAGTTCTTC. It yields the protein CASRQSMNEQFF.

The chain's CDR3 is CASSLRTGGAGELFF. In DNA, the CDR3 is TGTGCCAGCAGCCTACGGACGGGTGGTGCCGGGGAGCTGTTTTTT. The chain uses TRBV28 and TRBJ2-2; D gene ambiguous. Trimming cost V 6 bases and J 6 bases, with 17 bases left between them. Per germline, CDR1 MDHEN and CDR2 SYDVKM. This CDR3 has 15 residues.

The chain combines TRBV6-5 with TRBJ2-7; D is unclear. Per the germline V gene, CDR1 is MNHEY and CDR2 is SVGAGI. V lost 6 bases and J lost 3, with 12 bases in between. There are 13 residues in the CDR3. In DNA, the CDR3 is TGTGCCAGCAGGGGCAGATCTTTCTACGAGCAGTACTTC. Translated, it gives CASRGRSFYEQYF.

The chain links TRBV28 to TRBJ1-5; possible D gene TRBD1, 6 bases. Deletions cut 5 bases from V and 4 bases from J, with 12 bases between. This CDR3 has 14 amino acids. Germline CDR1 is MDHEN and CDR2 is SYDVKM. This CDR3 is CASSLGAPNQPQHF. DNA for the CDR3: TGTGCCAGCAGTCTGGGGGCCCCGAATCAGCCCCAGCATTTT.

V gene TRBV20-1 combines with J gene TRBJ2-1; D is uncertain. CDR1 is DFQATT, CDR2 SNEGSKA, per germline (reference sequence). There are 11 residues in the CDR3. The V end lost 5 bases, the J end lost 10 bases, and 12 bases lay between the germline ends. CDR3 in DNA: TGCAGTGCTTCCGTAGTGGGGGAGCAGTTCTTC. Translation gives CSASVVGEQFF.

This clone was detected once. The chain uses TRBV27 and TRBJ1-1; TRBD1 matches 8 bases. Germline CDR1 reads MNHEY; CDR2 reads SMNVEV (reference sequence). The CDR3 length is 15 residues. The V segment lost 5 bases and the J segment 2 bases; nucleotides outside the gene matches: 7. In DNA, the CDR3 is TGTGCCAGCAGTCGACAGGGGAGAATAAACACTGAAGCTTTCTTT. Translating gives CASSRQGRINTEAFF.

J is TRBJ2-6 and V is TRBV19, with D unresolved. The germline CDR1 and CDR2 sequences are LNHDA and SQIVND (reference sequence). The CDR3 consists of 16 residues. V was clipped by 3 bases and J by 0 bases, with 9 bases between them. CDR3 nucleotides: TGTGCCAGTAGTATTGTGGTAGACTCTGGGGCCAACGTCCTGACTTTC. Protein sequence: CASSIVVDSGANVLTF.